These T cell receptor beta chains were read from a single sample in a study of neurological immune-mediated disorders. Using its own MiXCR run on the 5' RACE reads, TCRdb lists one record per CDR3 protein. The table lists about 80,000 distinct CDR3 sequences, roughly 4.3% of them singletons, with more than 5% in the top ten. What was sequenced was PBMCs. These receptors originate from a woman aged 55-70 years with multiple sclerosis. Both conserved end residues are part of each CDR3. The order of the fields is V gene, J gene, CDR3 protein.

TRBV11-2	TRBJ2-3	CASSPNHRRTDTQYF
TRBV7-9	TRBJ2-1	CASSLGQVFYNEQFF
TRBV29-1	TRBJ2-1	CSTRTGRNNEQFF
TRBV5-5	TRBJ1-5	CASSLGLAGTVIQPRHF
TRBV5-1	TRBJ2-7	CASSFAGIPSSYEQYF
TRBV9	TRBJ1-4	CASSPPGGQNEKLFF
TRBV7-6	TRBJ1-5	CASSLAENQPQHF
TRBV20-1	TRBJ1-2	CSASRTGARGSNYGYTF
TRBV28	TRBJ2-1	CASRSGGPYNEQFF
TRBV28	TRBJ1-3	CASSLGNTIYF
TRBV7-9	TRBJ2-6	CASSLPGPGANVLTF
TRBV10-3	TRBJ1-2	CATSTLDRLQNYGYTF
TRBV7-2	TRBJ2-2	CASSLWQRNTGELFF
TRBV6-5	TRBJ2-5	CASSREGLAGPQETQYF
TRBV28	TRBJ2-7	CASSPSFSYEQYF
TRBV5-1	TRBJ2-2	CASSLVQGPTGELFF
TRBV9	TRBJ2-7	CASSAGRTGTAYEQYF
TRBV10-3	TRBJ1-1	CAISGTGGTEAFF
TRBV3-1	TRBJ2-2	CASSHPTGELFF
TRBV5-1	TRBJ1-2	CASSLTNTNYGYTF
TRBV10-3	TRBJ1-6	CAISDWEFSSPLHF
TRBV27	TRBJ1-5	CASSLWGQNQPQHF
TRBV15	TRBJ2-7	CATSRGDRGRTYEQYF
TRBV5-1	TRBJ2-2	CASSLTVGTGELFF
TRBV20-1	TRBJ2-7	CSATQGRGYEQYF
TRBV5-1	TRBJ2-6	CASSLALSGANVLTF
TRBV20-1	TRBJ2-1	CSVYRGGQLSYNEQFF
TRBV6-6	TRBJ2-7	CASSYSRVMDEQYF
TRBV5-6	TRBJ1-1	CASSLPVNTEAFF
TRBV11-3	TRBJ2-2	CASSPGRLPGELFF
TRBV7-2	TRBJ2-5	CASSLIGQGWETQYF
TRBV5-1	TRBJ2-2	CASSLASVNTGELFF
TRBV29-1	TRBJ1-6	CSVALQGDNSPLHF
TRBV12-3/TRBV12-4	TRBJ1-1	CASSPGTVNTEAFF
TRBV7-9	TRBJ1-2	CASSSSVNYGYTF
TRBV20-1	TRBJ2-3	CSAQYYRVDTQYF
TRBV25-1	TRBJ2-3	CASSEFGTGGVADTQYF
TRBV5-1	TRBJ2-3	CASSPRLAPDTQYF
TRBV6-6	TRBJ2-2	CASSRTGELFF
TRBV7-9	TRBJ2-3	CASSLLTTDTQYF
TRBV12-3/TRBV12-4	TRBJ1-1	CASSFQADTEAFF
TRBV7-2	TRBJ2-3	CASSLGNLAGNPTDTQYF
TRBV7-9	TRBJ2-2	CASHRGLGITGELFF
TRBV5-1	TRBJ1-2	CASSLVLGGYGYTF
TRBV27	TRBJ1-5	CASSKIKDRGTNQPQHF
TRBV5-1	TRBJ2-7	CASSGTMGPSYEQYF
TRBV5-5	TRBJ1-1	CASSPDWGQLTEAFF
TRBV20-1	TRBJ2-7	CSARVAGEQYF